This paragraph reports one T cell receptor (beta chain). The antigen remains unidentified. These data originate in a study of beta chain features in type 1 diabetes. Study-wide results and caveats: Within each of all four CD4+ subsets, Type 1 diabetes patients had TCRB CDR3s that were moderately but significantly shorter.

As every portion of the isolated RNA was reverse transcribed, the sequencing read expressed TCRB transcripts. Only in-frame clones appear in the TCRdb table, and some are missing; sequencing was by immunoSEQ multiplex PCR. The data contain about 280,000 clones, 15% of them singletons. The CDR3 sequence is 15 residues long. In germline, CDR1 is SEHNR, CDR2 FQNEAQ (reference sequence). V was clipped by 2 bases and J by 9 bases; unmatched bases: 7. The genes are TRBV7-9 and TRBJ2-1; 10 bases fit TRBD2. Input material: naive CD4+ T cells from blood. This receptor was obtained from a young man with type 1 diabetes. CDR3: CASSLLTSGKGEQFF. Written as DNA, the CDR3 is TGTGCCAGCAGCTTACTCACTAGCGGGAAAGGTGAGCAGTTCTTC.